This T cell receptor (beta chain) comes out of a study of shared clonotypes between healthy human individuals. Concerning this clone itself: Its target is not known.

How the authors handled the data: Filtering differed, since immunoSEQ gave only junction sequences and no quality scores. The protocol was immunoSEQ multiplex PCR, while the TCRdb copy is restricted to in-frame clones and leaves out a portion. D and trimming come from the DNA, and the V and J calls and clone size come from that table. This table has around 1,900,000 clones, just over 90% appearing once. Study-level findings and limits: It was expected that sequencing depth would affect clonotype sharing among donors.

Germline assignment: CDR1 SGHKS and CDR2 YYEKEE (reference sequence). This CDR3 has 15 amino acids. Deletions cut 4 bases from V and 6 bases from J, with 18 bases between. Cells designated naive CD8 were CD45RO-negative and were positively selected for CCR7, with terminally differentiated effector memory CD45RA+ cells excluded. Recent acute infections and vaccinations were absent in the healthy HIV-negative adult donors. The receptor was isolated from a young man in good health. Some clones in this sample may be carry-over from other donors' samples. This sequence joins TRBV5-5 and TRBJ2-3; unclear D gene. Sequencing was done on a sample of naive CD8+ T cells from PBMCs. The CDR3 protein is CASSGTTNPRDTQYF. In nucleotides, the CDR3 is TGTGCCAGCAGCGGCACTACCAACCCCCGGGATACGCAGTATTTT.